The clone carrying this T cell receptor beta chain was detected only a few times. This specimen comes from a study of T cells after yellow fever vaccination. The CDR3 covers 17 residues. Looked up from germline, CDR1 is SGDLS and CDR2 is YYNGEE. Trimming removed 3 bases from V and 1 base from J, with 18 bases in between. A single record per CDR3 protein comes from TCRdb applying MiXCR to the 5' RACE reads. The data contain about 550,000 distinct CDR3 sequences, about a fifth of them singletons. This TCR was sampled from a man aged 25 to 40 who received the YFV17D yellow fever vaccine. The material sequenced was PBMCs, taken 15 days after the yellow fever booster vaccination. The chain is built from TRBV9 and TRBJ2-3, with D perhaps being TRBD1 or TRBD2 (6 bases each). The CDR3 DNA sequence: TGTGCCAGCAGCGCCTCGGGGGCCCTATCGCGCACAGATACGCAGTATTTT. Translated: CASSASGALSRTDTQYF.